These 3 T cell receptor beta chains share one sample of origin, sequenced in a study of cytomegalovirus exposure and HLA in healthy donors. Method: immunoSEQ multiplex PCR; TCRdb's copy keeps in-frame clones and lacks some. This sample yields 150,000 to 200,000 clones, of which over 65% are seen a single time; over 5.5% belongs to the top ten. What was sequenced was PBMCs. The source of these receptors is a man in his late teens or twenties in good health and CMV-seropositive.

The chain has TRBV29-1 and TRBJ2-1, with 8 bases identical to TRBD1. The trim removed 5 bases at V and 13 bases at J, leaving 4 bases unmatched. Germline values: CDR1 SQVTM, CDR2 ANQGSEA. The CDR3 sequence is 10 residues long. Here the CDR3 reads CSVQQGEQFF. DNA of the CDR3: TGCAGCGTTCAACAGGGGGAACAGTTCTTC.

This clone was seen once. The rearrangement joins TRBV7-8 to TRBJ2-1, with D possibly being TRBD2 (6 bases). V lost 1 base and J lost 5, with 12 bases in between. There are 15 residues in the CDR3. CDR1 is SGHVS and CDR2 is FQNEAQ in the germline V gene. CDR3 protein: CASSLGQAGDNEQFF. Here the CDR3 DNA reads TGTGCCAGCAGCTTAGGTCAAGCGGGTGACAATGAGCAGTTCTTC.

V and J are TRBV5-4 and TRBJ2-5; TRBD2 is a possible D gene (6 bases). V was clipped by 2 bases and J by 3 bases, with 14 bases between them. The CDR3 runs to 15 residues. Germline values: CDR1 SGHNT, CDR2 YYREEE (reference sequence). The CDR3 region is CASSFYTLAEETQYF. CDR3 nucleotide sequence: TGTGCCAGCAGCTTTTACACTTTAGCGGAAGAGACCCAGTACTTC. Supplemented by reference TRBV5-4 and TRBJ2-5, the full variable domain reads ETGVTQSPTHLIKTRGQQVTLRCSSQSGHNTVSWYQQALGQGPQFIFQYYREEENGRGNFPPRFSGLQFPNYSSELNVNALELDDSALYLCASSFYTLAEETQYFGPGTRLLVL.